Listed here are 13 T cell receptor beta chains from one sample, sequenced in a study of molecular identifiers for immune sequencing clone quantification. MiXCR was run by TCRdb on the PCR reads, yielding one entry per CDR3 protein. This sample has fewer than 25,000 distinct CDR3 sequences, with approximately 17% found just once. The sequenced material came from naive CD8+ T cells from blood, with Jurkat cell RNA spiked in. Subset indicated: FACS-sorted CD8+CD4-CCR7+CD45RA+ naive T cells. These receptors were taken from a human donor in good health. Some libraries in this study had Jurkat cell RNA spiked in.

This clonotype was seen ten or more times. The rearrangement joins TRBV7-2 to TRBJ2-3; the D is unclear. Per germline, CDR1 SGHTA and CDR2 FQGNSA. The CDR3 runs 13 residues. V was pared by 6 bases and J by 2 bases, with 9 bases between. CDR3 in DNA: TGTGCCAGCAGTCGCGACAACACAGATACGCAGTATTTT. It specifies CASSRDNTDTQYF. The whole variable domain, filled in from reference TRBV7-2 and TRBJ2-3, reads GAGVSQSPSNKVTEKGKDVELRCDPISGHTALYWYRQSLGQGLEFLIYFQGNSAPDKSGLPSDRFSAERTGGSVSTLTIQRTQQEDSAVYLCASSRDNTDTQYFGPGTRLTVL.

This clonotype was found many times. The J gene is TRBJ2-3, the V gene TRBV20-1; TRBD1 is a possible D gene (6 bases). Germline V gene data show CDR1 as DFQATT and CDR2 as SNEGSKA (reference sequence). Trimming shortened V by 4 bases and J by 4 bases, and 15 bases separated the two germline ends. CDR3 length: 14 amino acids. CDR3 sequence reads: CSAKPAQGSDTQYF. The CDR3 region has the DNA TGCAGTGCTAAACCTGCCCAGGGGTCAGATACGCAGTATTTT.

This clonotype was seen ten or more times. J is TRBJ2-7 and V is TRBV7-9; tentative D call: TRBD1 (6 bases). Trimming took 5 bases from V and 0 from J, leaving 14 bases between them. Germline V CDR1 and CDR2: SEHNR, FQNEAQ (reference sequence). This CDR3 has 15 amino acids. CDR3 DNA sequence: TGTGCCAGCAGCGCCTCACAGGGTAGCTCCTACGAGCAGTACTTC. Translated: CASSASQGSSYEQYF.

This clonotype has a count of ten or more. The genes are TRBV6-5 and TRBJ2-7; a weak D match, TRBD1 (6 bases). CDR1 and CDR2 from the germline V gene are MNHEY and SVGAGI. The CDR3 contains 13 residues. V was shortened by 2 bases and J by 5 bases, with 10 bases between the two germline ends. The DNA for the CDR3 is TGTGCCAGCAGTTACACAAACAGGGACGAGCAGTACTTC. Its translation: CASSYTNRDEQYF.

This clonotype was found a few times. This could be a read error, since a much larger clone is one nucleotide away. The gene calls are TRBV7-6 and TRBJ2-7, with D possibly matching TRBD2 (7 bases). This CDR3 is 13 amino acids long. The germline CDR1 and CDR2 sequences are SGHVS and FNYEAQ. The CDR3 DNA sequence: TGTGCCAGCAGCCCGGGGGGCCCCAACGAGCAGTGCTTC. Protein: CASSPGGPNEQCF.

This clonotype was seen many times. The chain links TRBV5-6 to TRBJ2-7, with D hard to call. Germline lookup yields CDR1 SGHDT and CDR2 YYEEEE. V gave up 5 bases and J gave up 7 bases, with 13 bases separating them. This CDR3 has 12 residues. The CDR3 loop reads CASSSTGREQYF. The CDR3 DNA reads TGTGCCAGCAGTTCAACCGGTCGGGAGCAGTACTTC.

The sample holds many counts of this clonotype. The chain employs TRBV28 and TRBJ2-7; D is unresolved. The CDR3 is 11 amino acids. Trimming cost V 5 bases and J 7 bases, with 9 bases left between them. Germline V gives CDR1 MDHEN, CDR2 SYDVKM. The CDR3 protein is CASSLTSEQYF. The CDR3 bases are TGTGCCAGCAGTCTGACTTCTGAGCAGTACTTC.

This clonotype has a count of ten or more. The rearrangement joins TRBV29-1 to TRBJ2-1; 8 bases align to TRBD2. V was clipped by 1 base and J by 5 bases; unmatched bases: 13. CDR1 and CDR2 from the germline V gene are SQVTM and ANQGSEA. The CDR3 consists of 17 residues. CDR3 protein: CSVEAPLAVAGNNEQFF. The DNA of the CDR3 is TGCAGCGTTGAAGCCCCCCTCGCGGTAGCGGGAAACAATGAGCAGTTCTTC.

This clonotype was counted at least ten times. The chain combines TRBV18 with TRBJ2-3; 9 bases are a match to TRBD2. V dropped 0 bases and J dropped 1; count of bases not matched to a gene: 5. The CDR3 runs to 17 residues. CDR1 is KGHSH and CDR2 is LQKENI in the germline V gene. CDR3 loop: CASSPPDLAGRTDTQYF. CDR3 bases: TGTGCCAGCTCACCACCGGATCTAGCGGGGCGCACAGATACGCAGTATTTT.

In its sample, this clonotype was seen many times. The chain combines TRBV11-2 with TRBJ2-3; 8 bases match TRBD2. Looked up from germline, CDR1 is SGHAT and CDR2 is FQNNGV. The CDR3 sequence is 17 residues long. V trimming: 7 bases; J trimming: 0 bases; junction bases outside the gene matches: 12. The CDR3 nucleotides are TGTGCCAGCACGAGTGGGCTAGCGGGCACTAGCACAGATACGCAGTATTTT. As protein: CASTSGLAGTSTDTQYF. The full variable domain, in which reference TRBV11-2 and TRBJ2-3 provide the parts outside the CDR3, is EAGVAQSPRYKIIEKRQSVAFWCNPISGHATLYWYQQILGQGPKLLIQFQNNGVVDDSQLPKDRFSAERLKGVDSTLKIQPAKLEDSAVYLCASTSGLAGTSTDTQYFGPGTRLTVL.

This clonotype was detected many times. The rearrangement links TRBV19 to TRBJ1-4, with D hard to call. Deletions cut 2 bases from V and 4 bases from J, with 5 bases between. Germline-derived CDR1 and CDR2 are LNHDA and SQIVND (reference sequence). This CDR3 is 13 amino acids long. This CDR3 reads CASSIRYNEKLFF. CDR3 DNA: TGTGCCAGTAGTATACGCTATAATGAAAAACTGTTTTTT.

The table lists this clonotype with a few counts. It may be a read error: a sequence one base away is much more abundant. The chain joins TRBV12-3 or TRBV12-4 to TRBJ2-7; D is perhaps TRBD1 (5 bases). V gave up 3 bases and J gave up 9 bases, with 12 bases separating them. The CDR3 consists of 12 residues. The CDR3 DNA reads as TGTGCCAGCAGTTTCGTAGGGGTCGGGCAGTACTTC. Translation: CASSFVGVGQYF.

This clonotype was seen repeatedly, ten times or more. This sequence joins TRBV5-6 and TRBJ1-1; D is unresolved. V lost 1 base and J 8 bases, leaving 12 bases between the germline ends. This CDR3 spans 13 amino acids. Germline values: CDR1 SGHDT, CDR2 YYEEEE. The CDR3 protein is CASSLFTGFEAFF. CDR3 sequence (DNA): TGTGCCAGCAGCTTGTTTACCGGTTTCGAAGCTTTCTTT. Together with reference TRBV5-6 and TRBJ1-1, the CDR3 gives the full variable domain: DAGVTQSPTHLIKTRGQQVTLRCSPKSGHDTVSWYQQALGQGPQFIFQYYEEEERQRGNFPDRFSGHQFPNYSSELNVNALLLGDSALYLCASSLFTGFEAFFGQGTRLTVV.